This entry concerns a single TCR beta chain. The antigen is undetermined. Each TCR cDNA library carried sample-specific barcodes on both ends. From the 5' RACE reads, TCRdb called clonotypes with MiXCR, one entry per CDR3 protein. The sample has 350,000 to 450,000 distinct CDR3 sequences, more than 25% seen once. Germline CDR1 is DFQATT and CDR2 is SNEGSKA (reference sequence). The CDR3 has 13 amino acids. Trimming took off 3 bases at V and 5 bases at J, with 10 bases between the two ends. This entry belongs to a study of identical twins' blood T cells. General study findings and limits: Mainly, cloneset size products determined shared clonotypes, twins included. Top TCRbeta clonotypes were shared more with twin than unrelated donors.

What was sequenced was PBMCs. V gene TRBV20-1 combines with J gene TRBJ1-4; no definite D call. The sequence was collected from a woman aged 18-49 years in good health. The CDR3 sequence: CSASGPSNEKLFF. CDR3 bases: TGCAGTGCTAGCGGGCCGTCAAATGAAAAACTGTTTTTT.